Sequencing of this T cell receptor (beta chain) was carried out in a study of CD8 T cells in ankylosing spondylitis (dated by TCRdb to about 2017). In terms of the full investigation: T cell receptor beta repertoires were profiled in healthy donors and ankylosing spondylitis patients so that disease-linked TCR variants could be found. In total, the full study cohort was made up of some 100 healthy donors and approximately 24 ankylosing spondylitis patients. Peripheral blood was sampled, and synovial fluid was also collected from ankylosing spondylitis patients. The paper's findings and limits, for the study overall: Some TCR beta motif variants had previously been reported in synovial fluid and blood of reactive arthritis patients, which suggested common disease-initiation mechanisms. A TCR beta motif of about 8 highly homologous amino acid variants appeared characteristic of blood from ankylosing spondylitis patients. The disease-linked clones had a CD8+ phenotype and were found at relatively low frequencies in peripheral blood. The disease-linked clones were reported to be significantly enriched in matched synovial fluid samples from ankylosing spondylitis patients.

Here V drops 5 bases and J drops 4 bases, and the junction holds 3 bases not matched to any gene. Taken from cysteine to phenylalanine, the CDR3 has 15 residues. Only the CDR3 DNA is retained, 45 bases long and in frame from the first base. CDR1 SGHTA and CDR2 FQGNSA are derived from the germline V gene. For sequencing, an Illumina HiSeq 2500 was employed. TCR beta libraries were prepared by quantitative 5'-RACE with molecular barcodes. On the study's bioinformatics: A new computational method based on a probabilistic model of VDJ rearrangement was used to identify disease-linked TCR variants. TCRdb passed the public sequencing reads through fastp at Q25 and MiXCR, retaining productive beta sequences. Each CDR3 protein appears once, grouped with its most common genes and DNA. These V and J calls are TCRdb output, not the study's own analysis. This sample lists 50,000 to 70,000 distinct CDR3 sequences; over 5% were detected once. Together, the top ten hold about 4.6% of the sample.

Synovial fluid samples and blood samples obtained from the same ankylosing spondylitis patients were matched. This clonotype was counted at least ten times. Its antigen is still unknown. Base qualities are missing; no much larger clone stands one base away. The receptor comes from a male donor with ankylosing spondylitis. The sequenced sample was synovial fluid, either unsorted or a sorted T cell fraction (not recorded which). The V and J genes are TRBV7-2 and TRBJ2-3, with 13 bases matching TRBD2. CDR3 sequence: CASSLTSGRPDTQYF. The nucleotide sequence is TGTGCCAGCAGCCTGACTAGCGGGAGGCCAGATACGCAGTATTTT.